This entry lists 3 T cell receptor beta chains sequenced from one sample in a study of shared clonotypes between healthy human individuals (dated by TCRdb to about 2020). Libraries were constructed by the immunoSEQ multiplex PCR assay. TCRdb provides this immuneACCESS table in a form limited to in-frame rearrangements. Some clones are lacking; in checked studies, under half of them reflect an unresolved V gene, and why the rest are absent is not known. A total of about 560,000 clones appear in this sample, just over 75% of them only once. 12% of the sample rests with the top ten. Sample: PBMCs. These receptors all stem from a woman in her 40s in good health. Some clones in this sample may be carry-over from other donors' samples.

Note on this clone: Additional DNA sequences in this sample encode the identical CDR3. The CDR3 reads CASSLGQYEQYF. CDR3 coding DNA: TGTGCCAGCAGTCTTGGACAGTACGAGCAGTACTTC. The rearrangement joins TRBV28 to TRBJ2-7; TRBD1 might be the D (6 bases). The V and J ends lost 5 bases and 4 bases respectively, with 9 bases between them. Germline loops: CDR1 MDHEN, CDR2 SYDVKM. This CDR3 has 12 amino acids.

The genes are TRBV27 and TRBJ2-3; 11 bases match TRBD1. The CDR3 is 16 residues long. The trim removed 5 bases at V and 1 base at J, leaving 5 bases unmatched. Germline-derived CDR1 and CDR2 are MNHEY and SMNVEV (reference sequence). The CDR3 DNA reads TGTGCCAGCAGTCGGACAGGGGGCATGGGCACAGATACGCAGTATTTT. This translates into CASSRTGGMGTDTQYF.

This clone occurred once. This rearrangement joins TRBV18 to TRBJ1-3; no clear D. In germline, CDR1 is KGHSH, CDR2 LQKENI. CDR3 length: 17 amino acids. The V and J ends lost 2 bases and 0 bases respectively, with 14 bases between them. The CDR3 bases are TGTGCCAGCTCACCAGGTGTGTCCCTACACTCTGGAAACACCATATATTTT. It yields the protein CASSPGVSLHSGNTIYF.